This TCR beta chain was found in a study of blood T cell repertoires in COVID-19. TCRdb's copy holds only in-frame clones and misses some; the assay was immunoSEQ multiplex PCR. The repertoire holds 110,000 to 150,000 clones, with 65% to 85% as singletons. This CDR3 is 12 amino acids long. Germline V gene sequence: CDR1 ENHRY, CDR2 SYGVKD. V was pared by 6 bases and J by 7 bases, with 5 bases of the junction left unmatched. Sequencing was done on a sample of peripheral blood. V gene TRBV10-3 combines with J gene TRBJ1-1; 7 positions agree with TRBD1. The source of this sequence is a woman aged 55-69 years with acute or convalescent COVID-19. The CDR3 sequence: CAIRQGRHEAFF. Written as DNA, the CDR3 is TGTGCCATCAGACAGGGGCGCCATGAAGCTTTCTTT.